Sequencing of this T cell receptor (beta chain) was carried out in a study of neoadjuvant anti-PD-1 for oral cavity cancer. Overall study findings and caveats: Higher pretreatment Treg/Th17 ratios tracked higher pretreatment blood clonality. Post-treatment tumors with larger preexisting clones showed more shrinkage. TCR analyses covered only a few patients per response group.

Assay used: immunoSEQ multiplex PCR; TCRdb lists only in-frame clones, some missing. The top ten clones hold more than 15% of a sample with roughly 36,000 clones, around two fifths of them seen once. The time point: after neoadjuvant nivolumab, at surgical resection. Between the trimmed V and J ends, which lost 5 bases and 5 bases, there was a span of 19 bases. The CDR3 has 15 amino acids. The germline V gene has CDR1 SQVTM and CDR2 ANQGSEA. There are many counts of this clone. The target antigen is unknown. The clonotype originates from a person aged 35-79 years with oral cavity squamous cell carcinoma. The sample in question was tumor tissue, obtained after nivolumab (anti-PD-1) treatment. The V call is TRBV29-1, the J call TRBJ2-1; the D gene is possibly TRBD1 (6 bases). The CDR3 bases are TGCAGCGTTCAGGGGATCCCGACGGAAGACAATGAGCAGTTCTTC. It codes for CSVQGIPTEDNEQFF.